The 15 T cell receptor beta chains below were found in one sample sequenced in a study of blood T cell repertoires in COVID-19. Some clones are missing from TCRdb's copy, which holds only in-frame ones; the method was immunoSEQ multiplex PCR. The sample lists about 200,000 clones, over 75% seen once, with roughly 4.1% in the top ten. The sequencing sample was made of peripheral blood. The receptors shown here come from a man aged 50 or older with acute or convalescent COVID-19.

This rearrangement joins TRBV7-9 to TRBJ1-2; D perhaps matches TRBD1 (5 bases). Germline CDR1 reads SEHNR; CDR2 reads FQNEAQ (reference sequence). This CDR3 spans 10 amino acids. The V and J ends lost 9 bases and 8 bases respectively, with 10 bases between them. The CDR3 sequence is CARETDGYTF. DNA for the CDR3: TGTGCCAGGGAGACAGACGGCTACACCTTC.

CDR3 in amino acids: CASSQTPNYLDTIYF. For the CDR3, the DNA is TGCGCCAGCAGCCAGACCCCTAACTATCTGGATACCATATATTTT. The V and J genes are TRBV4-1 and TRBJ1-3; the D is unclear. The CDR3 is made up of 15 amino acids. V lost 3 bases to trimming and J lost 10 bases, with 19 bases between them. Germline-derived CDR1 and CDR2 are MGHRA and YSYEKL.

The chain carries TRBV5-1 and TRBJ2-2, with a possible D match to TRBD2 (6 bases). The germline V gene has CDR1 SGHRS and CDR2 YFSETQ. The CDR3 is made up of 16 amino acids. The ends were cut back, 4 bases at V and 8 bases at J, with 21 bases in the middle. The CDR3 bases are TGCGCCAGCAGCCTACGCGGGACGGCCGATGCAGGGGAGCTGTTTTTT. Translating it yields CASSLRGTADAGELFF.

This clone was seen just once. The rearrangement joins TRBV7-3 to TRBJ1-2; D possibly corresponds to TRBD1 (6 bases). Germline CDR1 and CDR2: SGHTA and FQGTGA. Deletions cut 1 base from V and 6 bases from J, with 9 bases between. This CDR3 region has 13 residues. CDR3 amino acids: CASSLRQGNGYTF. The CDR3 DNA reads as TGTGCCAGCAGCTTAAGGCAGGGGAATGGCTACACCTTC.

This rearrangement joins TRBV2 to TRBJ1-1, with 7 bases lining up with TRBD1. V lost 7 bases and J lost 5; bases outside the gene matches: 7. Per the germline V gene, CDR1 is SNHLY and CDR2 is FYNNEI. The CDR3 runs 13 residues. The CDR3 DNA reads TGTGCCAGCAAAGCCCAGGGGGAGACTGAAGCTTTCTTT. This gives the protein CASKAQGETEAFF.

J is TRBJ1-5 and V is TRBV5-1, with D possibly TRBD1 on 5 matching bases. The CDR3 runs 14 residues. Deletions cut 3 bases from V and 4 bases from J, with 11 bases between. Germline V gene data show CDR1 as SGHRS and CDR2 as YFSETQ. DNA for the CDR3: TGCGCCAGCAGCTGGGACGGGGGAAATCAGCCCCAGCATTTT. Protein: CASSWDGGNQPQHF.

The chain combines TRBV6-5 with TRBJ2-1; 15 bases align to TRBD2. Per the germline V gene, CDR1 is MNHEY and CDR2 is SVGAGI. V lost 6 bases and J lost 8; bases outside the gene matches: 5. The CDR3 has 15 residues. The CDR3 loop is CASSLGLAGGDEQFF. CDR3 in DNA: TGTGCCAGCAGCCTCGGACTAGCGGGGGGGGATGAGCAGTTCTTC.

The chain uses TRBV18 and TRBJ1-1, with a weak D call TRBD1 (5 bases). The V gene's germline CDR1 is KGHSH and CDR2 LQKENI. V dropped 8 bases and J dropped 0 bases, with 16 bases sitting between them. The CDR3 is 15 residues long. The CDR3 coding sequence is TGTGCCAGCGCGTCGACAGCCAGTATGAACACTGAAGCTTTCTTT. Its translation: CASASTASMNTEAFF. The full variable domain, in which reference TRBV18 and TRBJ1-1 provide the parts outside the CDR3, is NAGVMQNPRHLVRRRGQEARLRCSPMKGHSHVYWYRQLPEEGLKFMVYLQKENIIDESGMPKERFSAEFPKEGPSILRIQQVVRGDSAAYFCASASTASMNTEAFFGQGTRLTVV.

This sequence joins TRBV7-8 and TRBJ2-1, with 7 bases fitting TRBD2. CDR1 SGHVS and CDR2 FQNEAQ come from the germline V gene. The length of the CDR3 is 14 residues. V was clipped by 1 base and J by 5 bases; unmatched bases: 2. CDR3 coding DNA: TGTGCCAGCAGCTTAGGGGCGGGAGACAATGAGCAGTTCTTC. This translates into CASSLGAGDNEQFF.

This chain joins TRBV5-6 and TRBJ2-1; D not resolved. CDR3 length: 11 residues. CDR1 is SGHDT and CDR2 is YYEEEE in the germline V gene. V lost 4 bases, J lost 3 bases, and 2 bases lay in between. In DNA form, the CDR3 reads TGTGCCAGCAGCCTCTACAATGAGCAGTTCTTC. Its translation: CASSLYNEQFF.

CDR3: CASSDRAAANTGELFF. The CDR3 DNA reads as TGTGCCAGCAGCGACAGGGCCGCGGCGAACACCGGGGAGCTGTTTTTT. This chain connects TRBV11-3 to TRBJ2-2, with 7 positions matching TRBD1. The V gene's germline CDR1 is SGHNT and CDR2 YENEEA. V dropped 5 bases and J dropped 0; count of bases not matched to a gene: 6. The CDR3 spans 16 residues.

This chain links TRBV12-3 or TRBV12-4 with TRBJ1-6, with 9 nucleotides matching TRBD1. V was clipped by 7 bases and J by 13 bases; unmatched bases: 8. The CDR3 consists of 13 residues. The CDR3 region has the DNA TGTGCCAGCACTCTGGACAGGGGCCCCCCCCTCCACTTT. It yields the protein CASTLDRGPPLHF.

The CDR3 coding sequence is TGTGCCAGCAGCTTAGGACAGGAACTGTTTTTT. Amino acid sequence: CASSLGQELFF. The V and J genes are TRBV5-4 and TRBJ1-4; 7 bases are a match to TRBD1. The CDR3 length is 11 residues. Germline V gene lookup returns CDR1 SGHNT and CDR2 YYREEE (reference sequence). The junction had 1 base not matched to a gene; V was cut back by 2 bases and J by 12 bases.

The chain employs TRBV5-1 and TRBJ2-2; a possible D gene is TRBD1 (6 bases). The CDR3 is 15 amino acids. Germline V gene data show CDR1 as SGHRS and CDR2 as YFSETQ. The V and J ends lost 4 bases and 6 bases respectively, with 16 bases between them. The CDR3 nucleotides are TGCGCCAGCAGCCAGAGCCTACAGGGCTCCGGGGAGCTGTTTTTT. It specifies CASSQSLQGSGELFF.

The chain is built from TRBV5-1 and TRBJ2-3; D may be TRBD1 (5 bases). The CDR3 totals 13 residues. V lost 2 bases and J 5 bases, leaving 9 bases between the germline ends. The germline CDR1 and CDR2 sequences are SGHRS and YFSETQ. CDR3 nucleotides: TGCGCCAGCAGCTTCAGGGCCCGAGATACGCAGTATTTT. It specifies CASSFRARDTQYF.